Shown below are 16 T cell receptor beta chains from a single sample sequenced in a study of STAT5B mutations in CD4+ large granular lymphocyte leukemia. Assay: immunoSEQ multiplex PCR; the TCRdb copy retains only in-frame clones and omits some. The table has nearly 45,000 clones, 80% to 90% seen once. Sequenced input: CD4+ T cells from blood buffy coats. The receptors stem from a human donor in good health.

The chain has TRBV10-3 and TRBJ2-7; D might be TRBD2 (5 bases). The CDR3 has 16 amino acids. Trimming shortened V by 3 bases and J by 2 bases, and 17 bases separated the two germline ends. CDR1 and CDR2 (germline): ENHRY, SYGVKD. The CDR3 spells CAISDPGPTGTYEQYF. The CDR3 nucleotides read TGTGCCATCAGTGACCCTGGACCCACGGGGACCTACGAGCAGTACTTC.

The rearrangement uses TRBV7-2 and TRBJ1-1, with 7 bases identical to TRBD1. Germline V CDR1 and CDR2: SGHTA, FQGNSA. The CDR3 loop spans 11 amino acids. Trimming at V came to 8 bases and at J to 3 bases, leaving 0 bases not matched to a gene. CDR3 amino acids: CASGTDTEAFF. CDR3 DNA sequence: TGTGCCAGCGGGACAGACACTGAAGCTTTCTTT.

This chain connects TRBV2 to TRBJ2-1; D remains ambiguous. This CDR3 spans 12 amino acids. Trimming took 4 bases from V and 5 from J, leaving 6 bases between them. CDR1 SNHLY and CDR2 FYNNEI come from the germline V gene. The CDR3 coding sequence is TGTGCCAGCAGTGTATGGAACAATGAGCAGTTCTTC. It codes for CASSVWNNEQFF. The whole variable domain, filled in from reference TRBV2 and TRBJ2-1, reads EPEVTQTPSHQVTQMGQEVILRCVPISNHLYFYWYRQILGQKVEFLVSFYNNEISEKSEIFDDQFSVERPDGSNFTLKIRSTKLEDSAMYFCASSVWNNEQFFGPGTRLTVL.

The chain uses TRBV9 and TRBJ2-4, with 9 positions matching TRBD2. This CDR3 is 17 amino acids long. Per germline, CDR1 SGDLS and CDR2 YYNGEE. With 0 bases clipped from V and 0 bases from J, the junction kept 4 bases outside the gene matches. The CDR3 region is CASSVGLLAGAKNIQYF. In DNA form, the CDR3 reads TGTGCCAGCAGCGTAGGTCTACTAGCGGGAGCCAAAAACATTCAGTACTTC.

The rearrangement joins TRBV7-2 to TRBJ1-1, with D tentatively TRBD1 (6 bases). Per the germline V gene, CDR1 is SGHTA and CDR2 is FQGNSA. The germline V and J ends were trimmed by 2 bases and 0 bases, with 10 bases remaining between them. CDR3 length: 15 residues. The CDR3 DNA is TGTGCCAGCAGCTTACGGCAGGGGCTGAACACTGAAGCTTTCTTT. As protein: CASSLRQGLNTEAFF.

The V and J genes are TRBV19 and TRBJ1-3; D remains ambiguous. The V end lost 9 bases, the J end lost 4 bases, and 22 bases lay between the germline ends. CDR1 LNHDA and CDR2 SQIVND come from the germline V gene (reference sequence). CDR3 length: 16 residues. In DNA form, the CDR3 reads TGTGCCAGCACCTACCTCGGGGTGGGTAGGGGAAACACCATATATTTT. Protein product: CASTYLGVGRGNTIYF.

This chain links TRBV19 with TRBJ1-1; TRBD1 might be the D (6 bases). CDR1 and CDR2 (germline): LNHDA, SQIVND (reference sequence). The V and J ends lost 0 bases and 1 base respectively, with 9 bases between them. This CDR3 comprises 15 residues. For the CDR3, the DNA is TGTGCCAGTAGTATAGAGGAGGGGGAGAACACTGAAGCTTTCTTT. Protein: CASSIEEGENTEAFF.

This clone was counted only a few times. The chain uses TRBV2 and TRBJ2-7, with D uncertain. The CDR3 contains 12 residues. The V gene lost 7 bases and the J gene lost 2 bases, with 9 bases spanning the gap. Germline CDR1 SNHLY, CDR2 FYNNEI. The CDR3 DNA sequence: TGTGCCAGCACTGCCGACACCTACGAGCAGTACTTC. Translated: CASTADTYEQYF.

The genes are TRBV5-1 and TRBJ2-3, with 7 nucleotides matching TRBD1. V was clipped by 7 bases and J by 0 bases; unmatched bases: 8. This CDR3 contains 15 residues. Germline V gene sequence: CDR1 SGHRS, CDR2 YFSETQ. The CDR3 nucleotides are TGCGCCAGCGGACCGGGACAGACTAGCACAGATACGCAGTATTTT. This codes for CASGPGQTSTDTQYF.

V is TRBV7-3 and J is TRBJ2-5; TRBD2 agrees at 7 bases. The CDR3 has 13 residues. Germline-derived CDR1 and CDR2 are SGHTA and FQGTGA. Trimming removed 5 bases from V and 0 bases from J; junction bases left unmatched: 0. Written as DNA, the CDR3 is TGTGCCAGCAGCCTAGCGGACCAAGAGACCCAGTACTTC. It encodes CASSLADQETQYF.

The CDR3 DNA reads as TGTGCCAGCAGGAGCAGGGGTTATGGGGAGCAGTACTTC. Its protein product is CASRSRGYGEQYF. The chain couples TRBV6-5 to TRBJ2-7; possibly TRBD1 for D (6 bases). V lost 6 bases, J lost 7 bases, and 16 bases lay in between. CDR1 is MNHEY and CDR2 is SVGAGI in the germline V gene. There are 13 residues in the CDR3.

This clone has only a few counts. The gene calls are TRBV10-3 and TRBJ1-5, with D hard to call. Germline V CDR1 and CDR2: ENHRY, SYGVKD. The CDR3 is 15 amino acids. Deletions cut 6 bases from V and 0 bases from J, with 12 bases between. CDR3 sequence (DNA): TGTGCCATCAGGGACCGTCCCGATAGCAATCAGCCCCAGCATTTT. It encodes CAIRDRPDSNQPQHF.

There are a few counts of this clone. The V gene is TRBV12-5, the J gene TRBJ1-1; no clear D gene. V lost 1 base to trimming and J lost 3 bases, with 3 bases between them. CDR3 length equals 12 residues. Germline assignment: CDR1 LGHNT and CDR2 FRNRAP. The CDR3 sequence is CASGLGDTEAFF. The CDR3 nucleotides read TGTGCTAGTGGTTTGGGGGACACTGAAGCTTTCTTT.

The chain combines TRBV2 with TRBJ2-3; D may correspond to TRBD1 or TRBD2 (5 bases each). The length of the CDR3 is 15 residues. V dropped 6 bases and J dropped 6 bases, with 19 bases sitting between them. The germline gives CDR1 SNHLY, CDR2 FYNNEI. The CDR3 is CASSGDRGALDTQYF. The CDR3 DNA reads TGTGCCAGCAGCGGGGACCGCGGTGCTCTTGATACGCAGTATTTT.

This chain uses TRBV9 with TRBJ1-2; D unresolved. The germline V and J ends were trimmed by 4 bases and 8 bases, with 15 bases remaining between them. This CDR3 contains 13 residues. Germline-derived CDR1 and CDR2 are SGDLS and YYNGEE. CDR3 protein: CASSPQQAQGYTF. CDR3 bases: TGTGCCAGCAGCCCCCAGCAGGCGCAAGGCTACACCTTC.

This CDR3 is CASSGASGTGFVDGYTF. In nucleotides, the CDR3 is TGTGCCAGCAGCGGAGCGTCGGGGACAGGGTTTGTGGACGGCTACACCTTC. The chain employs TRBV7-9 and TRBJ1-2; 9 bases align to TRBD1. Per the germline V gene, CDR1 is SEHNR and CDR2 is FQNEAQ (reference sequence). The CDR3 has 17 amino acids. The ends lost 5 bases at V and 8 bases at J; junction bases unmatched: 18.